A selection of T cell receptor beta chains follows, all from one sample in a study of blood T cell repertoires in COVID-19. Assay used: immunoSEQ multiplex PCR; TCRdb lists only in-frame clones, some missing. Of roughly 3,500 clones listed, 65% to 80% are singletons. Sequencing was done on a sample of peripheral blood. The receptors originated from a human donor in a cohort sampled during active COVID-19. Both conserved end residues are part of each CDR3. D genes are given only for firm matches. Rows may omit the clone size; those that give it use once, few, many or a size class.

clone_size: few; j_call: TRBJ1-1; v_call: TRBV27; d_call: .; cdr3_nt: TGTGCCAGCAGTTTACAGGGAAACACTGAAGCTTTCTTT; cdr3_aa: CASSLQGNTEAFF
clone_size: .; j_call: TRBJ1-5; v_call: TRBV3-1/TRBV3-2; d_call: .; cdr3_nt: TGTGCCAGCAGCCAAGATAAAGGGATTCAGGGTCAGCCCCAGCATTTT; cdr3_aa: CASSQDKGIQGQPQHF
clone_size: .; j_call: TRBJ2-2; v_call: TRBV9; d_call: TRBD2; cdr3_nt: TGTGCCAGCACCCGGTCAGCGGGGGGCGGCACCGGGGAGCTGTTTTTT; cdr3_aa: CASTRSAGGGTGELFF
clone_size: .; j_call: TRBJ1-2; v_call: TRBV6-1; d_call: .; cdr3_nt: TGTGCCAGCAGTGAAAGCAGGGACTATGGCTACACCTTC; cdr3_aa: CASSESRDYGYTF
clone_size: few; j_call: TRBJ2-1; v_call: TRBV2; d_call: TRBD1; cdr3_nt: TGTGCCAGCAGAAAACGGGACAGGGGTTACAATGAGCAGTTCTTC; cdr3_aa: CASRKRDRGYNEQFF
clone_size: few; j_call: TRBJ1-6; v_call: TRBV2; d_call: .; cdr3_nt: TGTGCCAGCAGTCTACAGGGTGGCAATTCACCCCTCCACTTT; cdr3_aa: CASSLQGGNSPLHF
clone_size: .; j_call: TRBJ1-3; v_call: TRBV6-5; d_call: TRBD1; cdr3_nt: TGTGCCAGCAGTTTGACAGGGGCCTCTGGAAACACCATATATTTT; cdr3_aa: CASSLTGASGNTIYF
clone_size: .; j_call: TRBJ1-5; v_call: TRBV6-5; d_call: .; cdr3_nt: TGTGCCAGCAGGGGAGATAATCAGCCCCAGCATTTT; cdr3_aa: CASRGDNQPQHF
clone_size: once; j_call: TRBJ2-5; v_call: TRBV30; d_call: .; cdr3_nt: TGTGCCTGGAAATTACTCCGCCACTGGGCCCGTGAGACCCAGTACTTC; cdr3_aa: CAWKLLRHWARETQYF
clone_size: .; j_call: TRBJ1-3; v_call: TRBV4-3; d_call: TRBD1; cdr3_nt: TGCGCCAGCAGCCAGACAGGGAGGACTGGAAACACCATATATTTT; cdr3_aa: CASSQTGRTGNTIYF
clone_size: few; j_call: TRBJ2-3; v_call: TRBV6-5; d_call: .; cdr3_nt: TGTGCCAGCAGGGCTAGCACAGATACGCAGTATTTT; cdr3_aa: CASRASTDTQYF
clone_size: few; j_call: TRBJ2-2; v_call: TRBV7-9; d_call: TRBD2; cdr3_nt: TGTGCCAGCACCCCAGGACTAGCGGGAGATTTCGGGGAGCTGTTTTTT; cdr3_aa: CASTPGLAGDFGELFF
clone_size: few; j_call: TRBJ1-1; v_call: TRBV25-1; d_call: .; cdr3_nt: TGTGCCAGCAGGGGAGGGGGATCAGTCACTGAAGCTTTCTTT; cdr3_aa: CASRGGGSVTEAFF
clone_size: .; j_call: TRBJ2-7; v_call: TRBV27; d_call: TRBD2; cdr3_nt: TGTGCCAGCAGTTCCTTACTAGCGGGGGGCCAGGTTTCGTACGAGCAGTACTTC; cdr3_aa: CASSSLLAGGQVSYEQYF
clone_size: .; j_call: TRBJ2-1; v_call: TRBV9; d_call: TRBD2; cdr3_nt: TGTGCCAGCAGCAGGACTAGCGGTGACAATGAGCAGTTCTTC; cdr3_aa: CASSRTSGDNEQFF
clone_size: .; j_call: TRBJ1-1; v_call: TRBV6-5; d_call: .; cdr3_nt: TGTGCCAGCAGTTACTCTGTCGGTGCGAACACTGAAGCTTTCTTT; cdr3_aa: CASSYSVGANTEAFF
clone_size: medium-sized; j_call: TRBJ2-2; v_call: TRBV10-2; d_call: .; cdr3_nt: TGCGCCGGATTGGAGGACCTGAACACCGGGGAGCTGTTTTTT; cdr3_aa: CAGLEDLNTGELFF
clone_size: .; j_call: TRBJ2-3; v_call: TRBV3-1/TRBV3-2; d_call: TRBD2; cdr3_nt: TGTGCCAGCAGCCAAAGGTTTCGAGCGGGGGGCACAGATACGCAGTATTTT; cdr3_aa: CASSQRFRAGGTDTQYF
clone_size: .; j_call: TRBJ2-1; v_call: TRBV12-3/TRBV12-4; d_call: .; cdr3_nt: TGTGCCAGCAGTTTCCAGGGGACGGGTGAGCAGTTCTTC; cdr3_aa: CASSFQGTGEQFF
clone_size: .; j_call: TRBJ1-1; v_call: TRBV2; d_call: .; cdr3_nt: TGTGCCTCCACACCGGACAGTTACATGAACACTGAAGCTTTCTTT; cdr3_aa: CASTPDSYMNTEAFF
clone_size: .; j_call: TRBJ2-3; v_call: TRBV11-2; d_call: .; cdr3_nt: TGTGCCAGCAGCTTAGTCCAGGGCTTCACAGATACGCAGTATTTT; cdr3_aa: CASSLVQGFTDTQYF
clone_size: .; j_call: TRBJ2-3; v_call: TRBV24-1; d_call: .; cdr3_nt: TGTGCCACCAGTGCCCCGGAGGGTCGCACAGATACGCAGTATTTT; cdr3_aa: CATSAPEGRTDTQYF
clone_size: .; j_call: TRBJ2-1; v_call: TRBV5-4; d_call: TRBD2; cdr3_nt: TGTGCCAGCAGCCCCGGACTAGCGGGGGGGCCAGGGGGCGGTGAGCAGTTCTTC; cdr3_aa: CASSPGLAGGPGGGEQFF
clone_size: few; j_call: TRBJ1-2; v_call: TRBV3-1/TRBV3-2; d_call: .; cdr3_nt: TGTGCCAGCAGCCAAGCATCAGGGAACTATGGCTACACCTTC; cdr3_aa: CASSQASGNYGYTF
clone_size: .; j_call: TRBJ1-4; v_call: TRBV5-1; d_call: TRBD1; cdr3_nt: TGCGCCAGCAGCTGGGGACAGGGACTTGAAAAACTGTTTTTT; cdr3_aa: CASSWGQGLEKLFF
clone_size: .; j_call: TRBJ2-1; v_call: TRBV14; d_call: TRBD2; cdr3_nt: TGTGCCAGCAGCCAACCGCCCCTAGCGGGAGGTCGTCACAATGAGCAGTTCTTC; cdr3_aa: CASSQPPLAGGRHNEQFF
clone_size: .; j_call: TRBJ2-3; v_call: TRBV12-5; d_call: TRBD1; cdr3_nt: TGTGCTAGTGGTTTGGAGACAGGGGGTGGCACAGATACGCAGTATTTT; cdr3_aa: CASGLETGGGTDTQYF
clone_size: .; j_call: TRBJ1-1; v_call: TRBV4-3; d_call: .; cdr3_nt: TGCGCCAGCACGACAGTCATCGGGACTGAAGCTTTCTTT; cdr3_aa: CASTTVIGTEAFF
clone_size: .; j_call: TRBJ1-2; v_call: TRBV7-2; d_call: .; cdr3_nt: TGTGCCAGCATCAAACAGGGCCCTGCTAGGGATGGCTACACCTTC; cdr3_aa: CASIKQGPARDGYTF
clone_size: .; j_call: TRBJ2-3; v_call: TRBV6-4; d_call: TRBD2; cdr3_nt: TGTGCCAGCAGTGACTCTACTAGCGGGGTGGATACGCAGTATTTT; cdr3_aa: CASSDSTSGVDTQYF
clone_size: few; j_call: TRBJ2-3; v_call: TRBV9; d_call: TRBD2; cdr3_nt: TGTGCCAGCAGCGTAGCGGCGGGAGCGGGAGATACGCAGTATTTT; cdr3_aa: CASSVAAGAGDTQYF
clone_size: .; j_call: TRBJ1-2; v_call: TRBV20-1; d_call: .; cdr3_nt: TGCAGTGCACATACAGGGAATGGCTACACCTTC; cdr3_aa: CSAHTGNGYTF
clone_size: few; j_call: TRBJ1-4; v_call: TRBV7-9; d_call: .; cdr3_nt: TGTGCCAGCAGCTTAGTTGGAGCAACTAATGAAAAACTGTTTTTT; cdr3_aa: CASSLVGATNEKLFF
clone_size: .; j_call: TRBJ2-3; v_call: TRBV6-5; d_call: .; cdr3_nt: TGTGCCAGCAAGGGGGAGGGCACCACAGATACGCAGTATTTT; cdr3_aa: CASKGEGTTDTQYF
clone_size: .; j_call: TRBJ1-3; v_call: TRBV7-2; d_call: TRBD1; cdr3_nt: TGTGCCAGCAGCTTAGACAGGGGGAACACCATATATTTT; cdr3_aa: CASSLDRGNTIYF
clone_size: .; j_call: TRBJ2-2; v_call: TRBV5-1; d_call: .; cdr3_nt: TGCGCCAGCCTACGACAAGCGGTCCCCCTTGGGCAGCCCATGAAATCGAACACCGGGGAGCTGTTTTTT; cdr3_aa: CASLRQAVPLGQPMKSNTGELFF
clone_size: few; j_call: TRBJ2-1; v_call: TRBV5-4; d_call: .; cdr3_nt: TGTGCCAGCAGCTTGCGGTCTATGAGCTCCTACAATGAGCAGTTCTTC; cdr3_aa: CASSLRSMSSYNEQFF
clone_size: .; j_call: TRBJ1-4; v_call: TRBV7-8; d_call: .; cdr3_nt: TGTGCCAGCACCATACAGGGCGAGGAAGAAAAACTGTTTTTT; cdr3_aa: CASTIQGEEEKLFF
clone_size: .; j_call: TRBJ1-2; v_call: TRBV2; d_call: TRBD1; cdr3_nt: TGTGCCAGTACCGGGACAGGGGGTGGAGGCTACACCTTC; cdr3_aa: CASTGTGGGGYTF
clone_size: .; j_call: TRBJ2-5; v_call: TRBV15; d_call: TRBD2; cdr3_nt: TGTGCCACCAGCAGAGGGACTAGCGGGGGGCCCCAGTACTTC; cdr3_aa: CATSRGTSGGPQYF